This TCR beta chain was sequenced for a study of CD8 T cells in Susac syndrome. TCR beta was sequenced from blood CD8+ and CD4+ T cells. Trimming pared 6 bases from V and 1 base from J, leaving 19 bases between. The CDR3 is 16 residues long. Per germline, CDR1 DFQATT and CDR2 SNEGSKA (reference sequence). The RNA input was roughly 0.45 to 1 ug, and it was reverse transcribed with random hexamers. The immunoSEQ assay covered 54 Vbeta and 13 Jbeta segments for CDR3. TCRdb re-analysed the immunoSEQ multiplex PCR reads in MiXCR, keeping a single row per CDR3 protein. The profile shows about 140,000 distinct CDR3 sequences, 85% to 95% of them singletons.

Sequenced: CD8+ T cells from PBMCs. The sequence came from a human donor in good health. This rearrangement joins TRBV20-1 to TRBJ2-1; a possible D gene is TRBD2 (6 bases). In DNA form, the CDR3 reads TGCAGTGCAGAGGTAGTGGGGGACTCTTCCTACAATGAGCAGTTCTTC. Encoded protein: CSAEVVGDSSYNEQFF.